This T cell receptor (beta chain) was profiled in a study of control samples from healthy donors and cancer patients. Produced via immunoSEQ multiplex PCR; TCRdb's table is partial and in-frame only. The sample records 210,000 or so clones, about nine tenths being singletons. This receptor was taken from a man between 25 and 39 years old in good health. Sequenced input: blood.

Written as DNA, the CDR3 is TGTGCCAGCGGGGTGGCAGAGAACACAGATACGCAGTATTTT. Translation: CASGVAENTDTQYF. The chain links TRBV6-5 to TRBJ2-3; D is unclear. The CDR3 has 14 residues. With 8 bases removed from V and 2 bases from J, the gap between germline ends came to 14 bases. Germline V gene lookup returns CDR1 MNHEY and CDR2 SVGAGI.